Listed here is a single T cell receptor beta chain. Methods used by the authors: Cell counts per sample came from amplifying reference gene primers. Profiled with immunoSEQ multiplex PCR; TCRdb holds only in-frame clones, not every one. V and J calls and clone size come straight from that table; D and trimming were deduced from the DNA. The table shows around 26,000 clones, with more than 85% occurring only once. These data originate in a study of blood T cell repertoires in COVID-19. Across the whole study: Samples taken during acute and convalescent COVID-19 were collected in the United States, Italy and Spain. Sample material is recorded as cDNA or gDNA derived from T cells, B-cell-depleted T cells, or PBMCs.

The CDR3 length is 15 residues. Germline CDR1 MNHNS, CDR2 SASEGT. V lost 0 bases and J lost 7, with 15 bases in between. The sequence was obtained from a human donor in a cohort sampled during active COVID-19. V and J are TRBV6-1 and TRBJ1-2; a possible D gene is TRBD1 (5 bases). The source material was peripheral blood. Here the CDR3 reads CASSEARGGRGGYTF. The CDR3 DNA follows: TGTGCCAGCAGTGAAGCCCGGGGGGGAAGGGGTGGCTACACCTTC.